Each of the 21 T cell receptor beta chains below was sequenced from the same sample in a study of shared clonotypes between healthy human individuals (dated by TCRdb to about 2020). Library generation was performed with the immunoSEQ multiplex PCR assay. In TCRdb, the immuneACCESS table is reduced to in-frame sequences with V and J assigned. These tables do not hold every clone; where another copy was compared, an unresolved V gene accounts for under half, and the others remain unexplained. The sample table holds around 2.5 million clones, of which 93% were seen once. The top ten hold 0.36% of the sample. The sequencing input was naive CD4+ T cells from PBMCs. The cell subset or site label on this specimen signifies: CD45RA+ positively selected. The receptors were gathered from a man between 18 and 29 years old in good health. Some clones in this sample may be carry-over from other donors' samples.

The V gene is TRBV2, the J gene TRBJ1-5; the match to TRBD1 covers 12 bases. Germline lookup yields CDR1 SNHLY and CDR2 FYNNEI. V lost 6 bases and J lost 4; bases outside the gene matches: 10. The CDR3 contains 17 residues. For the CDR3, the DNA is TGTGCCAGCAGGCGGGACAGGGGGCCGTCGTCTAATCAGCCCCAGCATTTT. Its translation is CASRRDRGPSSNQPQHF.

CDR3 sequence reads: CASSSRFGGRNGELFF. CDR3 sequence (DNA): TGTGCCAGCAGCTCTAGGTTCGGGGGGCGTAACGGGGAGCTGTTTTTT. J is TRBJ2-2 and V is TRBV7-6; possibly TRBD2 for D (7 bases). CDR3 length: 16 amino acids. Germline CDR1 is SGHVS and CDR2 is FNYEAQ. V lost 4 bases and J lost 7, with 19 bases in between.

This chain joins TRBV4-3 and TRBJ2-1; D gene unclear. The V gene's germline CDR1 is LGHNA and CDR2 YSLEER. Trimming left V 6 bases short and J 9 bases short, with 15 bases between. The CDR3 length is 13 residues. CDR3 protein: CASRSPFSPEQFF. The CDR3 DNA reads as TGCGCCAGCAGATCGCCTTTCTCGCCTGAGCAGTTCTTC.

As concerns this clone: One junction end disagrees with the germline gene, perhaps due to a read error. CDR3 region: CASSLAPIYEQYF. CDR3 nucleotides: TGTGCCAGCAGTTTAGCACCAATCTACGAGCAGTACTTC. The chain recombines TRBV7-2 with TRBJ2-5, with D uncertain. The tail of the sequence fits TRBJ2-7 better, so the J call may be wrong. Germline CDR1 and CDR2: SGHTA and FQGNSA. The CDR3 runs to 13 residues.

V is TRBV18 and J is TRBJ1-1; TRBD1 matches at 7 bases. The ends lost 0 bases at V and 5 bases at J; junction bases unmatched: 6. CDR1 is KGHSH, CDR2 LQKENI, per germline. The CDR3 contains 15 residues. CDR3: CASSPPARGATEAFF. CDR3 bases: TGTGCCAGCTCACCACCGGCCAGGGGGGCTACTGAAGCTTTCTTT.

The rearrangement uses TRBV7-3 and TRBJ2-1; D gene uncertain. The CDR3 covers 17 residues. Germline V lookup: CDR1 SGHTA, CDR2 FQGTGA. The V end lost 2 bases, the J end lost 0 bases, and 14 bases lay between the germline ends. The chain's CDR3 is CASSLVRAASSYNEQFF. CDR3 coding DNA: TGTGCCAGCAGCTTAGTTCGGGCGGCCAGCTCCTACAATGAGCAGTTCTTC.

This chain uses TRBV15 with TRBJ2-7, with 7 positions matching TRBD1. Germline loops: CDR1 LNHNV, CDR2 YYDKDF (reference sequence). The CDR3 is 15 amino acids. The V gene end was trimmed by 1 base and the J gene end by 4 bases; junction bases not matched to a gene: 7. The CDR3 sequence is CATSRGGGSIYEQYF. CDR3 bases: TGTGCCACCAGCAGAGGAGGGGGCTCTATTTACGAGCAGTACTTC.

V is TRBV18 and J is TRBJ1-2; D possibly corresponds to TRBD1 (5 bases). V lost 2 bases and J lost 0, with 7 bases in between. The CDR3 sequence is 14 residues long. Germline V gene sequence: CDR1 KGHSH, CDR2 LQKENI. The DNA for the CDR3 is TGTGCCAGCTCACCAGAGGGGACTAACTATGGCTACACCTTC. Translating gives CASSPEGTNYGYTF.

The chain uses TRBV28 and TRBJ2-7, with 10 bases identical to TRBD1. Germline V CDR1 and CDR2: MDHEN, SYDVKM. V lost 2 bases, J lost 2 bases, and 15 bases stayed unmatched. This CDR3 contains 19 residues. The CDR3 loop is CASSLVGFATGTGAYEQYF. The DNA of the CDR3 is TGTGCCAGCAGTTTAGTTGGTTTTGCGACCGGGACAGGGGCCTACGAGCAGTACTTC.

The genes are TRBV10-3 and TRBJ2-5; 8 bases line up with TRBD1. Germline V lookup: CDR1 ENHRY, CDR2 SYGVKD. CDR3 length equals 17 residues. Trimming took 0 bases from V and 1 from J; bases not matched to a gene: 7. DNA for the CDR3: TGTGCCATCAGTGAGTCGATCTCCGGGACAGGCCAAGAGACCCAGTACTTC. This codes for CAISESISGTGQETQYF.

The chain carries TRBV6-4 and TRBJ2-1; 16 positions match TRBD2. CDR1 MRHNA and CDR2 SNTAGT come from the germline V gene. The CDR3 runs to 19 residues. Trimming removed 5 bases from V and 6 bases from J; junction bases left unmatched: 13. The chain's CDR3 is CASSRGGLAGGPKPNEQFF. The CDR3 DNA follows: TGTGCCAGCAGTCGCGGGGGACTAGCGGGAGGGCCCAAACCCAATGAGCAGTTCTTC.

The chain uses TRBV19 and TRBJ2-5; D gene uncertain. The germline V gene has CDR1 LNHDA and CDR2 SQIVND (reference sequence). The CDR3 contains 11 residues. Trimming removed 4 bases from V and 8 bases from J, with 8 bases in between. The CDR3 is CASSTSSTQYF. The CDR3 DNA reads as TGTGCCAGTAGTACCTCTAGTACCCAGTACTTC.

A note on this clone: The same CDR3 is also encoded by other DNA sequences in this sample. V gene TRBV7-2 combines with J gene TRBJ1-5; a weak D match, TRBD1 (5 bases). This CDR3 contains 14 residues. CDR1 and CDR2 from the germline V gene are SGHTA and FQGNSA. Trimming took off 5 bases at V and 1 base at J, with 9 bases between the two ends. DNA of the CDR3: TGTGCCAGCAGCCCTCAGGGAAGCAATCAGCCCCAGCATTTT. Translation: CASSPQGSNQPQHF.

This clone was detected only once. This sequence joins TRBV4-1 and TRBJ1-1; D not resolved. This CDR3 is built from 17 residues. Trimming removed 0 bases from V and 10 bases from J, with 24 bases in between. Germline V CDR1 and CDR2: MGHRA, YSYEKL. The CDR3 DNA is TGCGCCAGCAGCCAAGATCCGGGTGGTTCGTACCCTTTGGGAGCTTTCTTT. Encoded protein: CASSQDPGGSYPLGAFF.

A remark on this clone: In the same sample, other DNA sequences code for this CDR3. This rearrangement joins TRBV7-8 to TRBJ2-7; the match to TRBD2 covers 7 bases. With V trimmed by 5 bases and J by 2 bases, 3 bases remained unmatched. CDR1 and CDR2 (germline): SGHVS, FQNEAQ. This CDR3 has 13 residues. The CDR3 DNA reads as TGTGCCAGCAGCCTTAGCGGGCCCTACGAGCAGTACTTC. Translated, it gives CASSLSGPYEQYF.

A word on this clone: Other DNA variants within this sample encode the same CDR3. The chain links TRBV5-8 to TRBJ2-1; the D is unclear. The germline gives CDR1 SGHTS, CDR2 YDEGEE. The CDR3 length is 11 residues. Between the trimmed V and J ends, which lost 1 base and 10 bases, there was a span of 6 bases. The CDR3 DNA is TGTGCCAGCAGCTTGCGTCGGGAGCAGTTCTTC. The encoded protein is CASSLRREQFF.

V and J are TRBV28 and TRBJ2-1; D remains ambiguous. The CDR3 sequence is 14 residues long. Germline lookup yields CDR1 MDHEN and CDR2 SYDVKM. Trimming removed 5 bases at V and 4 bases at J, with 12 bases between. CDR3 in amino acids: CASSPLFQYNEQFF. The CDR3 DNA sequence: TGTGCCAGCAGTCCACTTTTCCAGTACAATGAGCAGTTCTTC.

CDR3 loop: CASSQGLLSNNEQFF. The DNA for the CDR3 is TGCGCCAGCAGCCAAGGACTGCTGTCAAACAATGAGCAGTTCTTC. V and J are TRBV10-2 and TRBJ2-1; tentatively, D is TRBD2 (5 bases). Germline values: CDR1 WSHSY, CDR2 SAAADI. This CDR3 region has 15 residues. Trimming stripped 6 bases from V and 5 bases from J, with 17 bases between.

This sequence joins TRBV18 and TRBJ1-2; D is ambiguous. The CDR3 extends over 15 amino acids. Germline CDR1 reads KGHSH; CDR2 reads LQKENI. Trimming removed 3 bases at V and 6 bases at J, with 17 bases between. DNA of the CDR3: TGTGCCAGCTCACCGCTTGCCGGAGGCGTAAATGGCTACACCTTC. This gives the protein CASSPLAGGVNGYTF.

For the CDR3, the DNA is TGTGCCAGCAGTCAACTGAGAGCCACCGGGGAGCTGTTTTTT. This sequence encodes CASSQLRATGELFF. The chain links TRBV7-2 to TRBJ2-2; no clear D. Deletions cut 6 bases from V and 4 bases from J, with 12 bases between. The germline CDR1 and CDR2 sequences are SGHTA and FQGNSA. The CDR3 contains 14 residues. Complete variable domain (other parts from reference TRBV7-2 and TRBJ2-2): GAGVSQSPSNKVTEKGKDVELRCDPISGHTALYWYRQSLGQGLEFLIYFQGNSAPDKSGLPSDRFSAERTGGSVSTLTIQRTQQEDSAVYLCASSQLRATGELFFGEGSRLTVL.

The CDR3 DNA is TGTGCCAGCTCACCACCAGTCGTCGAGGGGCCCTACTACGAGCAGTACTTC. This encodes CASSPPVVEGPYYEQYF. The genes are TRBV18 and TRBJ2-7; TRBD1 or TRBD2 may be the D gene (5 bases each). Trimming removed 0 bases from V and 3 bases from J, with 18 bases in between. Germline V CDR1 and CDR2: KGHSH, LQKENI. This CDR3 spans 17 amino acids.